The 5 T cell receptor beta chains listed next were all sequenced from one sample in a study of T cell repertoires in cytomegalovirus infection. TCRdb re-called the reads through MiXCR, storing one row per CDR3 protein. The table shows 250,000 to 350,000 distinct CDR3 sequences, with roughly 26% occurring only once. Input material: PBMCs. The receptors were gathered from a human donor in good health (CMV status not recorded). Some clones in this sample may be carry-over from other donors' samples.

This sequence joins TRBV15 and TRBJ1-2, with a weak D call TRBD1 (6 bases). The length of the CDR3 is 15 residues. CDR1 is LNHNV and CDR2 is YYDKDF in the germline V gene (reference sequence). Trimming pared 0 bases from V and 8 bases from J, leaving 16 bases between. In DNA form, the CDR3 reads TGTGCCACCAGCAGAGAAGGGCCAGGGGAATACGGCTACACCTTC. Residues: CATSREGPGEYGYTF.

Ten or more counts support this clonotype. The V call is TRBV7-2, the J call TRBJ2-1, with TRBD2 identical over 10 bases. V lost 5 bases to trimming and J lost 4 bases; unmatched junction nucleotides: 2. The CDR3 spans 14 residues. Per the germline V gene, CDR1 is SGHTA and CDR2 is FQGNSA. The DNA for the CDR3 is TGTGCCAGCAGCCAACTAGCGGGATACAATGAGCAGTTCTTC. Its protein product is CASSQLAGYNEQFF. Full variable domain (missing parts from reference TRBV7-2 and TRBJ2-1): GAGVSQSPSNKVTEKGKDVELRCDPISGHTALYWYRQSLGQGLEFLIYFQGNSAPDKSGLPSDRFSAERTGGSVSTLTIQRTQQEDSAVYLCASSQLAGYNEQFFGPGTRLTVL.

The V call is TRBV7-3, the J call TRBJ2-5, with 9 bases matching TRBD2. This CDR3 has 15 residues. In germline, CDR1 is SGHTA, CDR2 FQGTGA. The V and J ends lost 5 bases and 5 bases, in that order; junction bases with no gene match: 9. The CDR3 DNA follows: TGTGCCAGCAGCACCGCCGGGACTAGCTGGGAGACCCAGTACTTC. Protein: CASSTAGTSWETQYF. Full variable domain (remainder filled in from reference TRBV7-3 and TRBJ2-5): GAGVSQTPSNKVTEKGKYVELRCDPISGHTALYWYRQSLGQGPEFLIYFQGTGAADDSGLPNDRFFAVRPEGSVSTLKIQRTERGDSAVYLCASSTAGTSWETQYFGPGTRLLVL.

V is TRBV25-1 and J is TRBJ2-7, with TRBD1 matching 8 bases. CDR3 size: 16 residues. The V gene end was trimmed by 3 bases and the J gene end by 5 bases; junction bases not matched to a gene: 12. From germline, CDR1 is MGHDK and CDR2 SYGVNS. The CDR3 sequence: CASSDFTGGSIDEQYF. DNA of the CDR3: TGTGCCAGCAGTGATTTCACAGGGGGTAGTATCGACGAGCAGTACTTC.

This clonotype was observed a handful of times. The V call is TRBV28, the J call TRBJ1-5, with D possibly TRBD1 on 5 matching bases. V lost 6 bases and J lost 0, with 12 bases in between. The CDR3 spans 15 residues. In germline, CDR1 is MDHEN, CDR2 SYDVKM. CDR3 nucleotides: TGTGCCAGCAGCAGGGCCGGCGGTAGCAATCAGCCCCAGCATTTT. Translation gives CASSRAGGSNQPQHF. Drawing the rest from reference TRBV28 and TRBJ1-5, the complete variable domain is DVKVTQSSRYLVKRTGEKVFLECVQDMDHENMFWYRQDPGLGLRLIYFSYDVKMKEKGDIPEGYSVSREKKERFSLILESASTNQTSMYLCASSRAGGSNQPQHFGDGTRLSIL.